This T cell receptor (beta chain) is drawn from a study of blood T cell repertoires in COVID-19. For the study at large: Material from acute and convalescent COVID-19 was sourced from the United States, Italy and Spain. PBMCs, B-cell-depleted T cells, or T cells provided the cDNA or gDNA that made up the material.

CDR1 is SNHLY, CDR2 FYNNEI, per germline. After removal of 5 bases from V and 0 bases from J, the junction contained 1 base not matched to a gene. The CDR3 sequence is 14 residues long. Per the study methods: For nucleated cells, counts were estimated from reference gene primer amplification. The repertoire was sequenced with immunoSEQ multiplex PCR; TCRdb's copy has only in-frame clones and lacks some. V and J calls and clone size come straight from that table; D and trimming were deduced from the DNA. Counted here are 150,000 or so clones, around 90% occurring once; the ten biggest clones make up 1.5% to 1.9%.

The genes are TRBV2 and TRBJ1-3, with 7 bases aligning to TRBD1. Input material: peripheral blood. The sequence was obtained from a woman in her fifties or sixties with acute or convalescent COVID-19. In DNA, the CDR3 is TGTGCCAGCAGTCGGGACAGCTCTGGAAACACCATATATTTT. It translates to CASSRDSSGNTIYF. Full variable domain (rest looked up from reference TRBV2 and TRBJ1-3): EPEVTQTPSHQVTQMGQEVILRCVPISNHLYFYWYRQILGQKVEFLVSFYNNEISEKSEIFDDQFSVERPDGSNFTLKIRSTKLEDSAMYFCASSRDSSGNTIYFGEGSWLTVV.